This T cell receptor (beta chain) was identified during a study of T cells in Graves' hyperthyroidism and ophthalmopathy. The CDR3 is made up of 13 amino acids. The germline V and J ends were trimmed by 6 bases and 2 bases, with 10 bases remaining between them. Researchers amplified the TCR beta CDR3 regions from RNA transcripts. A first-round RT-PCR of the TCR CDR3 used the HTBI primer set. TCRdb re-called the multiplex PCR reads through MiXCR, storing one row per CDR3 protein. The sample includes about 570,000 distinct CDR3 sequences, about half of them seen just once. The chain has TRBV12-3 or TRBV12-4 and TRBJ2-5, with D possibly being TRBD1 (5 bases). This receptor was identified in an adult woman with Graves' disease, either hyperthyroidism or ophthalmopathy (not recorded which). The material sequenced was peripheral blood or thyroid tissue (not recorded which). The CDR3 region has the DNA TGTGCCAGCAGAAACGACAGTCAAGAGACCCAGTACTTC. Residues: CASRNDSQETQYF.